The present entry profiles one T cell receptor beta chain with its context. As yet, its antigen is unknown. CDR3 length: 14 amino acids. V shed 5 bases and J 5 bases; nucleotides not matched to a gene: 8. Germline V gene lookup returns CDR1 SGHTA and CDR2 FQGTGA. The table came from immunoSEQ multiplex PCR; TCRdb's copy has only in-frame clones and leaves some out. This table holds around 20,000 clones, 65% to 85% found once. These data are taken from a study of OX40 agonist ivuxolimab in advanced cancers. About the study: Recorded diagnoses for dose-escalation patients were hepatocellular carcinoma, melanoma, renal cell or head and neck cancer. Anti-PD-1, anti-PD-L1 or anti-CTLA-4 therapy given earlier was allowed, and approximately 40% had some. Notes on the study in general: On average, a greater number of expanded clones characterised CD8+ T cells relative to CD4+.

Samples of blood were obtained at baseline, on cycle 4 day 1, and on cycle 7 day 1. The clonotype was recovered from an adult with an advanced solid tumor such as melanoma, head and neck, liver or kidney cancer. The rearrangement links TRBV7-3 to TRBJ2-7, with 8 positions matching TRBD2. The sequencing here drew on CD4+ or CD8+ T cells sorted from blood, taken in a trial of the OX40 agonist ivuxolimab. CDR3 DNA: TGTGCCAGCAGCCCGAGCGGGAGTAGGGACGAGCAGTACTTC. It translates to CASSPSGSRDEQYF. Using reference TRBV7-3 and TRBJ2-7 for the parts outside the CDR3, the full variable domain is GAGVSQTPSNKVTEKGKYVELRCDPISGHTALYWYRQSLGQGPEFLIYFQGTGAADDSGLPNDRFFAVRPEGSVSTLKIQRTERGDSAVYLCASSPSGSRDEQYFGPGTRLTVT.